Following are 29 T cell receptor beta chains from one sample sequenced in a study of blood T cell repertoires in COVID-19. Profiled with immunoSEQ multiplex PCR; TCRdb holds only in-frame clones, not every one. The sample lists fewer than 250,000 clones; around 90% were seen once. Input material: peripheral blood. The receptors here all came from a young man with COVID-19, enrolled during active disease.

The V and J genes are TRBV7-2 and TRBJ1-1, with D unclear. The CDR3 has 14 residues. Germline values: CDR1 SGHTA, CDR2 FQGNSA. The germline V and J ends were trimmed by 6 bases and 1 base, with 12 bases remaining between them. In nucleotides, the CDR3 is TGTGCCAGCAGACCGAATAGACAGAACACTGAAGCTTTCTTT. Its protein product is CASRPNRQNTEAFF.

The chain uses TRBV4-2 and TRBJ1-1; 9 nucleotides agree with TRBD1. After removal of 4 bases from V and 6 bases from J, the junction contained 9 bases not matched to a gene. In germline, CDR1 is LGHNA, CDR2 YNFKEQ. The CDR3 totals 15 residues. The CDR3 nucleotides read TGTGCCAGCAGCCGCGAGGGACAGGGTCTTTCTGAAGCTTTCTTT. The encoded protein is CASSREGQGLSEAFF.

This chain connects TRBV7-9 to TRBJ1-5, with a weak D call TRBD1 (5 bases). The CDR3 contains 13 residues. V gave up 6 bases and J gave up 11 bases, with 17 bases separating them. Germline-derived CDR1 and CDR2 are SEHNR and FQNEAQ (reference sequence). The CDR3 DNA sequence: TGTGCCAGCAGTTTACTAGGGGAAGGGTCCCAGCATTTT. As protein: CASSLLGEGSQHF.

This chain links TRBV3-1 (or the pseudogene TRBV3-2) with TRBJ2-3; 8 nucleotides agree with TRBD2. Germline V lookup: CDR1 LGHDT, CDR2 YNNKEL (reference sequence). There are 15 residues in the CDR3. V lost 6 bases, J lost 9 bases, and 14 bases stayed unmatched. The CDR3 sequence: CASREPGTRGGTQYF. The CDR3 bases are TGTGCCAGCAGGGAACCAGGGACTAGGGGAGGCACGCAGTATTTT.

The chain links TRBV14 to TRBJ2-3; the D gene is possibly TRBD2 (5 bases). The CDR3 sequence is 14 residues long. The germline V gene has CDR1 SGHDN and CDR2 FVKESK. Trimming removed 1 base at V and 6 bases at J, with 11 bases between. CDR3 in amino acids: CASSQAGWEDTQYF. CDR3 in DNA: TGTGCCAGCAGCCAAGCAGGTTGGGAGGATACGCAGTATTTT.

V gene TRBV2 combines with J gene TRBJ2-1, with 12 nucleotides matching TRBD2. The CDR3 consists of 16 residues. Germline CDR1 reads SNHLY; CDR2 reads FYNNEI. V shed 6 bases and J 4 bases; nucleotides not matched to a gene: 7. The CDR3 protein is CASRRQTSGGYNEQFF. The CDR3 nucleotides read TGTGCCAGCAGACGTCAGACTAGCGGGGGTTACAATGAGCAGTTCTTC. Full variable domain (missing parts from reference TRBV2 and TRBJ2-1): EPEVTQTPSHQVTQMGQEVILRCVPISNHLYFYWYRQILGQKVEFLVSFYNNEISEKSEIFDDQFSVERPDGSNFTLKIRSTKLEDSAMYFCASRRQTSGGYNEQFFGPGTRLTVL.

This chain connects TRBV19 to TRBJ1-5, with D possibly TRBD1 on 5 matching bases. V was clipped by 9 bases and J by 0 bases, with 12 bases between them. From germline, CDR1 is LNHDA and CDR2 SQIVND (reference sequence). This CDR3 has 14 amino acids. CDR3 sequence reads: CARVWGDSNQPQHF. The CDR3 bases are TGTGCCAGGGTGTGGGGGGATAGCAATCAGCCCCAGCATTTT.

The chain is built from TRBV6-5 and TRBJ1-1; 7 positions agree with TRBD1. This CDR3 region has 13 residues. The V and J ends lost 6 bases and 2 bases, in that order; junction bases with no gene match: 3. Looked up from germline, CDR1 is MNHEY and CDR2 is SVGAGI. CDR3 residues: CASRNRGNTEAFF. CDR3 sequence (DNA): TGTGCCAGCAGAAACAGGGGTAACACTGAAGCTTTCTTT.

In DNA form, the CDR3 reads TGTGCCAGCTCACCCGCTGAAGCTGTAGCCAAAAACATTCAGTACTTC. Protein product: CASSPAEAVAKNIQYF. This sequence joins TRBV18 and TRBJ2-4; D remains ambiguous. V lost 3 bases to trimming and J lost 0 bases, with 12 bases between them. The CDR3 loop spans 16 amino acids. Germline CDR1 and CDR2: KGHSH and LQKENI.

V usage is TRBV19 and J usage is TRBJ1-1, with a possible D match to TRBD1 (5 bases). CDR1 and CDR2 (germline): LNHDA, SQIVND (reference sequence). Trimming took off 7 bases at V and 1 base at J, with 16 bases between the two ends. The CDR3 is made up of 15 amino acids. This chain's CDR3 is CASTPTGTGNTEAFF. The CDR3 nucleotides are TGTGCCAGTACCCCAACGGGTACAGGGAACACTGAAGCTTTCTTT.

This chain links TRBV21-1 with TRBJ2-7; TRBD2 is taken as the D call from the table, unchecked against the DNA. TRBV21-1 is shown as a pseudogene. The CDR3 extends over 12 amino acids. The CDR3 loop is CASSKPSYEQYF. The CDR3 nucleotides read TGTGCCAGCAGCAAACCGAGCTACGAGCAGTACTTC.

V and J are TRBV11-3 and TRBJ2-4; tentatively, D is TRBD1 (5 bases). The CDR3 has 14 residues. CDR1 is SGHNT and CDR2 is YENEEA in the germline V gene. V shed 3 bases and J shed 7 bases, with 13 bases lying between them. In DNA form, the CDR3 reads TGTGCCAGCAGCTTTGGGGCCAGTTCGAACATTCAGTACTTC. Translation: CASSFGASSNIQYF.

The CDR3 spells CASSQDIAGNTGELFF. As DNA, the CDR3 is TGTGCCAGCAGCCAAGATATTGCAGGGAACACCGGGGAGCTGTTTTTT. This chain joins TRBV4-2 and TRBJ2-2; D ambiguous. The CDR3 runs to 16 residues. Trimming took off 0 bases at V and 1 base at J, with 9 bases between the two ends. Germline lookup yields CDR1 LGHNA and CDR2 YNFKEQ.

On this clone itself: Different DNA sequences within this sample yield the same CDR3. The V and J genes are TRBV5-5 and TRBJ2-3, with D perhaps matching TRBD2 (5 bases). The germline gives CDR1 SGHKS, CDR2 YYEKEE (reference sequence). With 2 bases removed from V and 2 bases from J, the gap between germline ends came to 9 bases. CDR3 length: 14 amino acids. CDR3 protein: CASSLRDYTDTQYF. Here the CDR3 DNA reads TGTGCCAGCAGCTTAAGAGACTACACAGATACGCAGTATTTT.

The chain employs TRBV5-4 and TRBJ1-2; weak D call: TRBD1 (6 bases). The CDR3 consists of 14 residues. CDR1 is SGHNT, CDR2 YYREEE, per germline (reference sequence). Between the trimmed V and J ends, which lost 0 bases and 0 bases, there was a span of 6 bases. As DNA, the CDR3 is TGTGCCAGCAGCTTGGGGGGGCCTAACTATGGCTACACCTTC. As protein: CASSLGGPNYGYTF.

This chain joins TRBV6-5 and TRBJ1-1; D might be TRBD1 (6 bases). The V gene lost 6 bases and the J gene lost 3 bases, with 11 bases spanning the gap. The CDR3 contains 13 residues. Germline V gives CDR1 MNHEY, CDR2 SVGAGI. In DNA form, the CDR3 reads TGTGCCAGCAGGAGGGAGGGGGACACTGAAGCTTTCTTT. Translation: CASRREGDTEAFF.

This clone was picked up one time. The rearrangement uses TRBV12-3 or TRBV12-4 and TRBJ1-5; D is uncertain. CDR3 length: 13 amino acids. Trimming took 3 bases from V and 4 from J, leaving 7 bases between them. As DNA, the CDR3 is TGTGCCAGCAGTTTTCTCCCGAATCAGCCCCAGCATTTT. It codes for CASSFLPNQPQHF.

The gene calls are TRBV19 and TRBJ1-2, with D perhaps TRBD1 (5 bases). The V gene's germline CDR1 is LNHDA and CDR2 SQIVND (reference sequence). The ends were cut back, 3 bases at V and 7 bases at J, with 9 bases in the middle. This CDR3 comprises 12 residues. In nucleotides, the CDR3 is TGTGCCAGTAGTATGCGGGGACCTGGCTACACCTTC. It codes for CASSMRGPGYTF.

The chain has TRBV2 and TRBJ1-2, with unresolved D. Between the trimmed V and J ends, which lost 5 bases and 2 bases, there was a span of 9 bases. Germline V gene data show CDR1 as SNHLY and CDR2 as FYNNEI. This CDR3 contains 13 residues. For the CDR3, the DNA is TGTGCCAGCAGTCCAATTTCCAACTATGGCTACACCTTC. It yields the protein CASSPISNYGYTF.

The chain joins TRBV5-1 to TRBJ2-5; TRBD2 aligns across 10 bases. This CDR3 has 19 residues. The V segment lost 2 bases and the J segment 3 bases; nucleotides outside the gene matches: 16. Germline V CDR1 and CDR2: SGHRS, YFSETQ. The CDR3 DNA follows: TGCGCCAGCAGCTTCGTACCCTCAGCCTTCGGACTAGCGGAAGAGACCCAGTACTTC. Translating gives CASSFVPSAFGLAEETQYF. The full variable domain, rest sourced from reference TRBV5-1 and TRBJ2-5, is KAGVTQTPRYLIKTRGQQVTLSCSPISGHRSVSWYQQTPGQGLQFLFEYFSETQRNKGNFPGRFSGRQFSNSRSEMNVSTLELGDSALYLCASSFVPSAFGLAEETQYFGPGTRLLVL.

V usage is TRBV4-2 and J usage is TRBJ2-7; D uncertain. The CDR3 totals 15 residues. From germline, CDR1 is LGHNA and CDR2 YNFKEQ. The germline V and J ends were trimmed by 5 bases and 2 bases, with 16 bases remaining between them. The CDR3 here is CASSETAGSTYEQYF. The DNA for the CDR3 is TGTGCCAGCAGCGAGACCGCCGGGTCTACCTACGAGCAGTACTTC.

The rearrangement joins TRBV3-1 (or the pseudogene TRBV3-2) to TRBJ2-3; D gene unclear. The V end lost 4 bases, the J end lost 1 base, and 15 bases lay between the germline ends. CDR3 length equals 16 residues. Germline CDR1 is LGHDT and CDR2 is YNNKEL (reference sequence). Here the CDR3 DNA reads TGTGCCAGCAGCCGGGCCCGTGGTATCGGCACAGATACGCAGTATTTT. Residues: CASSRARGIGTDTQYF.

The chain uses TRBV3-1 (or the pseudogene TRBV3-2) and TRBJ1-2, with TRBD1 identical over 11 bases. Germline V gene lookup returns CDR1 LGHDT and CDR2 YNNKEL (reference sequence). J gave up 6 bases and V 5 bases, and 11 bases lay outside the gene matches. This CDR3 is 16 amino acids long. Here the CDR3 reads CASSASLDRGRNGYTF. Here the CDR3 DNA reads TGTGCCAGCAGCGCTTCACTGGACAGGGGGCGAAATGGCTACACCTTC.

J is TRBJ2-3 and V is TRBV3-1 (or the pseudogene TRBV3-2), with a tentative D call TRBD2 (5 bases). CDR1 is LGHDT, CDR2 YNNKEL, per germline (reference sequence). The V end was cut by 2 bases, the J end by 5 bases, with 17 bases between. CDR3 length equals 16 residues. Here the CDR3 DNA reads TGTGCCAGCAGCCAAATTTTCGCCCGGGGAAGAGATACGCAGTATTTT. Protein product: CASSQIFARGRDTQYF.

This clone was detected a few times. The J gene is TRBJ1-6, the V gene TRBV30; a weak D match, TRBD1 (6 bases). V lost 0 bases and J lost 10, with 22 bases in between. The germline V gene encodes CDR1 GTSNPN and CDR2 SVGIG (reference sequence). The CDR3 has 17 amino acids. CDR3 nucleotides: TGTGCCTGGAGTGTTAATGGGATCATACAGGGTAGCTCACCCCTCCACTTT. As protein: CAWSVNGIIQGSSPLHF.

V is TRBV9 and J is TRBJ2-7; TRBD2 matches 7 bases. Germline CDR1 and CDR2: SGDLS and YYNGEE. Unmatched junction bases numbered 8, after V lost 3 bases and J lost 2 bases. There are 15 residues in the CDR3. The CDR3 DNA reads TGTGCCAGCAGCGCCCAGGGAGGGGATACCTACGAGCAGTACTTC. Amino acid sequence: CASSAQGGDTYEQYF.

This chain links TRBV19 with TRBJ2-5; no definite D call. The CDR3 length is 14 residues. CDR1 and CDR2 from the germline V gene are LNHDA and SQIVND (reference sequence). Trimming pared 5 bases from V and 5 bases from J, leaving 15 bases between. CDR3 amino acids: CASSLFLGSETQYF. The DNA for the CDR3 is TGTGCCAGTAGTCTATTCCTTGGTTCCGAGACCCAGTACTTC.

The rearrangement uses TRBV6-5 and TRBJ1-4; D unclear. The CDR3 is 16 residues long. Germline-derived CDR1 and CDR2 are MNHEY and SVGAGI. Trimming removed 0 bases from V and 2 bases from J, with 10 bases in between. The chain's CDR3 is CASSYSEVPTNEKLFF. The CDR3 DNA follows: TGTGCCAGCAGTTACTCAGAGGTTCCGACTAATGAAAAACTGTTTTTT.

The chain combines TRBV3-1 (or the pseudogene TRBV3-2) with TRBJ2-1; D gene uncertain. The germline CDR1 and CDR2 sequences are LGHDT and YNNKEL (reference sequence). The V gene lost 3 bases and the J gene lost 7 bases, with 4 bases spanning the gap. The CDR3 has 11 amino acids. CDR3 sequence: CASSHGNEQFF. The CDR3 bases are TGTGCCAGCAGCCACGGGAATGAGCAGTTCTTC.